A selection of T cell receptor beta chains follows, all from one sample in a study of graft-versus-host responses after intestinal transplantation. Their antigen targets remain unknown. Sequenced by immunoSEQ multiplex PCR; TCRdb stores in-frame clones only, minus some. The sample has roughly 120,000 clones; 85% to 95% are singletons. The specimen comprised unstimulated CD8+ T cells sorted from spleen or lymph node cells, sampled before transplant. These receptors were taken from a human donor who was the organ donor for an intestinal transplant. CDR3s include the opening cysteine and the closing phenylalanine or tryptophan. A D gene is named only where the DNA matches it firmly. For some rows the clone size is stated as once, few or many, or as a class when expanded; others skip it.

cdr3_nt	cdr3_aa	clone_size	j_call	d_call	v_call
TGTGCTAGTGGCTACTGGACAGGCGGAACTAACTATGGCTACACCTTC	CASGYWTGGTNYGYTF	-	TRBJ1-2	TRBD1	TRBV12-5
TGTGCCAGCAGCTGGGGGGTCTCCTACAATGAGCAGTTCTTC	CASSWGVSYNEQFF	-	TRBJ2-1	-	TRBV25-1
TGTGCCAGCAGCCCCAAGCGGGAGGGCCACTACGAGCAGTACTTC	CASSPKREGHYEQYF	-	TRBJ2-7	TRBD2	TRBV7-9
TGTGCCAGCAGCCAAGTGAGCGCCCCCCACACCGGGGAGCTGTTTTTT	CASSQVSAPHTGELFF	-	TRBJ2-2	-	TRBV4-2
TGTGCCAGTAGTATAGCCCTATGGGAGACCCAGTACTTC	CASSIALWETQYF	-	TRBJ2-5	-	TRBV19
TGTGCCAGCAGTTTCTCCGGGAGAGAAGATACGCAGTATTTT	CASSFSGREDTQYF	-	TRBJ2-3	-	TRBV28
TGTGCCAGCTCATCGCGAGTGTTCTCCTACGAGCAGTACTTC	CASSSRVFSYEQYF	-	TRBJ2-7	-	TRBV18
TGTGCCAGCAGTTACTGGGGGCAGGGCCTCCATCAGCCCCAGCATTTT	CASSYWGQGLHQPQHF	-	TRBJ1-5	-	TRBV6-5
TGTGCCAGCGCCCGGCAGGGAAGCAATGAGCAGTTCTTC	CASARQGSNEQFF	-	TRBJ2-1	-	TRBV27
TGTGCCAGCAGTTCCACAGTCCAACAAGAGACCCAGTACTTC	CASSSTVQQETQYF	-	TRBJ2-5	-	TRBV27
TGTGCCAGCAGCTTAGAAGGGGGGGATAACTATGGCTACACCTTC	CASSLEGGDNYGYTF	-	TRBJ1-2	-	TRBV7-8
TGTGCCAGCAGCTTGGACAGAGGGGACATTCAGTACTTC	CASSLDRGDIQYF	once	TRBJ2-4	-	TRBV7-2